This TCR beta chain was found in a study of blood T cell repertoires in COVID-19. The assay was immunoSEQ multiplex PCR, and TCRdb's table has in-frame clones only and misses some. Here the sample spans around 400,000 clones, just over 90% being singletons. This clone has a single count. The sequencing input was PBMCs or T cells enriched from blood (not recorded which). The TCR sequence derives from a woman in her thirties or forties who had been exposed to COVID-19.

The CDR3 nucleotides read TGTGCCAGCACCGGACCGGGGTATGGCTACACCTTC. Translating gives CASTGPGYGYTF. The rearrangement links TRBV6-5 to TRBJ1-2; D remains ambiguous. Germline V lookup: CDR1 MNHEY, CDR2 SVGAGI. This CDR3 is 12 amino acids long. V dropped 7 bases and J dropped 5 bases, with 11 bases sitting between them.